This T cell receptor beta chain was sequenced in a study of blood T cell repertoires in COVID-19. Study-wide background: COVID-19 samples, acute and convalescent, were from the United States, Italy and Spain.

TCRdb's table, derived via immunoSEQ multiplex PCR, lists solely in-frame clones and lacks some. The repertoire holds some 200,000 clones, with just under 90% as singletons. The length of the CDR3 is 14 residues. V lost 5 bases and J lost 6, with 14 bases in between. CDR1 SEHNR and CDR2 FQNEAQ come from the germline V gene (reference sequence). Sequencing was done on a sample of peripheral blood. The TCR comes from a woman between 18 and 30 years old who had recovered from COVID-19. The chain employs TRBV7-9 and TRBJ2-1, with D maybe TRBD2 (5 bases). The CDR3 spells CASSHYSGLNEQFF. CDR3 nucleotides: TGTGCCAGCAGCCACTACAGCGGTCTCAATGAGCAGTTCTTC.